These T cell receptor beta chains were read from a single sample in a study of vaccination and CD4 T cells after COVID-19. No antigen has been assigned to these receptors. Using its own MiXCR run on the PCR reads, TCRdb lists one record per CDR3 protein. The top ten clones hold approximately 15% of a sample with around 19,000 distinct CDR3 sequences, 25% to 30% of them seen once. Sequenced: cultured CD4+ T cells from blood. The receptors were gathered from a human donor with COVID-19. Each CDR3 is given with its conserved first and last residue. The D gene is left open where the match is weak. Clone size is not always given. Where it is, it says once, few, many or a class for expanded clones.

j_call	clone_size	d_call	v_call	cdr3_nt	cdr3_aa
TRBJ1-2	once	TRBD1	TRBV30	TGTGCCTGGAGGATAGACAGGGGGAACGGCTACACCTTC	CAWRIDRGNGYTF
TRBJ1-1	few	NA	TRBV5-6	TGTGCCAGCAGCTTGGGGGGCAAAGGCACTGAAGCTTTCTTT	CASSLGGKGTEAFF
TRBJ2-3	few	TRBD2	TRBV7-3	TGTGCCAGCAGCTTAATGGGTAGCGGGGGAACAGATACGCAGTATTTT	CASSLMGSGGTDTQYF
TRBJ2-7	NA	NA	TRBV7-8	TGTGCCAGCAGCTTAGCGGTGAAGTACGAGCAGTACTTC	CASSLAVKYEQYF
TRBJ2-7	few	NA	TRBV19	TGTGCCAGTAGTATGGGGGGACTGGGCTACGAGCAGTACTTC	CASSMGGLGYEQYF
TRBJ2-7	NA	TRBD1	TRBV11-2	TGTGCCAGCAGCTTAGGGACAGGGATCAACGAGCAGTACTTC	CASSLGTGINEQYF
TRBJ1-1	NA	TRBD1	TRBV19	TGTGCCAGTAGTCTCATCGGACAGGCGAACACTGAAGCTTTCTTT	CASSLIGQANTEAFF
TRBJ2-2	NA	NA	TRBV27	TGTGCCAGCAGTTTTAATGGCGGGGAGCTGTTTTTT	CASSFNGGELFF
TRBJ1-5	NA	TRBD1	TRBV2	TGTGCCAGCAGAGACAGGGCGAATAGCAATCAGCCCCAGCATTTT	CASRDRANSNQPQHF
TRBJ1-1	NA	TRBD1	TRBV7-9	TGTGCCAGCAGCTGGGGGACAGGGGGCGCGGGGGCTGAAGCTTTCTTT	CASSWGTGGAGAEAFF
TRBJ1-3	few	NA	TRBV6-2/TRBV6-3	TGTGCCAGCAGTTACCCGGGAAACACCATATATTTT	CASSYPGNTIYF
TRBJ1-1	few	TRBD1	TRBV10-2	TGCGCCAGCAGCCGACAGGGGGGGGGCACTGAAGCTTTCTTT	CASSRQGGGTEAFF
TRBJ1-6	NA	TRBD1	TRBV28	TGTGCCAGCAGTTTATTAGGACAGGATTGGAATTCACCCCTCCACTTT	CASSLLGQDWNSPLHF
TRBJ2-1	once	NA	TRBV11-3	TGTGCCAGCAGCTTAGAGCCGGCCCAGGGCGGGTTCTTC	CASSLEPAQGGFF
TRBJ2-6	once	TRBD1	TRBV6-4	TGTGGACAGGACAGGGGAAGCTCTGGGGCCAACGTCCTGACTTTC	CGQDRGSSGANVLTF
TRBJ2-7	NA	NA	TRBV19	TGTGCCAGTAGGGGGGGGCCAACCTACGAGCAGTACTTC	CASRGGPTYEQYF
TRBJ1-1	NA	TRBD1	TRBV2	TGTGCCAGCAGTGCGGGACAGCAAAGCACTGAAGCTTTCTTT	CASSAGQQSTEAFF
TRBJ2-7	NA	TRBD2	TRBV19	TGTGCCAGTAGCATCCGGACTAGCGGGGCCTACGAGCAGTACTTC	CASSIRTSGAYEQYF
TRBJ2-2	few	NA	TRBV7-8	TGTGCCAGCAGCGACGGACGGGACAAGGGAACCGGGGAGCTGTTTTTT	CASSDGRDKGTGELFF
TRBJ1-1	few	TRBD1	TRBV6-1	TGTGCCAGCAGACCGACAGGGGATCGGCCTGAAGCTTTCTTT	CASRPTGDRPEAFF
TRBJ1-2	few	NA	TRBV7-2	TGTGCCAGCAGCTTACGGGGCTTGGTCGGCTACACCTTC	CASSLRGLVGYTF
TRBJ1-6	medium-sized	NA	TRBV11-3	TGTGCCAGCAGCTTATCTGGGCCCCTCGGTTCACCCCTCCACTTT	CASSLSGPLGSPLHF